This note documents a single T cell receptor beta chain sequence. The source of the sample is a study of blood T cell repertoires in COVID-19. Sequencing used immunoSEQ multiplex PCR; TCRdb keeps in-frame clones, though not all of them. The sample includes around 350,000 clones, roughly 86% of them seen just once. V lost 2 bases to trimming and J lost 3 bases; unmatched junction nucleotides: 14. The CDR3 loop spans 18 amino acids. Germline assignment: CDR1 MNHEY and CDR2 SMNVEV (reference sequence). V is TRBV27 and J is TRBJ2-5; TRBD2 matches at 8 bases. The sequence was collected from a human donor in a cohort sampled during active COVID-19. Material for sequencing was peripheral blood. Written as DNA, the CDR3 is TGTGCCAGCAGTTTAACCCCTCCGGGAAGAGCGGGAGAAGAGACCCAGTACTTC. As protein: CASSLTPPGRAGEETQYF.